The 32 T cell receptor beta chains listed next were all sequenced from one sample in a study of control samples from healthy donors and cancer patients. Here immunoSEQ multiplex PCR was the method, and the copy in TCRdb shows in-frame clones only, minus some. The sample has some 130,000 clones, over 75% seen once. The sequenced sample consisted of blood. These receptor sequences come from a man between 18 and 29 years old in good health.

The chain is built from TRBV29-1 and TRBJ2-2; D remains unclear. The CDR3 is 11 amino acids. CDR1 and CDR2 from the germline V gene are SQVTM and ANQGSEA. Trimming stripped 4 bases from V and 5 bases from J, with 5 bases between. The CDR3 coding sequence is TGCAGCGTTGGCGCAACCGGGGAGCTGTTTTTT. It encodes CSVGATGELFF.

The chain has TRBV6-5 and TRBJ2-2; TRBD2 matches at 8 bases. The ends lost 8 bases at V and 2 bases at J; junction bases unmatched: 7. The CDR3 totals 15 residues. CDR1 and CDR2 from the germline V gene are MNHEY and SVGAGI. For the CDR3, the DNA is TGTGCCAGCGCCGGGACTAGTGAAAACACCGGGGAGCTGTTTTTT. Translating gives CASAGTSENTGELFF.

This chain links TRBV6-5 with TRBJ2-1; 8 bases agree with TRBD2. The CDR3 spans 16 residues. CDR1 is MNHEY and CDR2 is SVGAGI in the germline V gene. Trimming cost V 2 bases and J 8 bases; bases outside gene matches: 11. The CDR3 region has the DNA TGTGCCAGCAGTTACGGTGTCGGGGGGGCGGTTTATGAGCAGTTCTTC. Amino acids: CASSYGVGGAVYEQFF.

The V and J genes are TRBV5-1 and TRBJ2-3; tentatively, D is TRBD1 (6 bases). The CDR3 is 17 residues long. Trimming pared 0 bases from V and 0 bases from J, leaving 14 bases between. Germline CDR1 and CDR2: SGHRS and YFSETQ. The CDR3 sequence is CASSLGDTTASTDTQYF. As DNA, the CDR3 is TGCGCCAGCAGCTTGGGGGACACTACCGCTAGCACAGATACGCAGTATTTT.

In its sample, this clone was seen a few times. The rearrangement links TRBV30 to TRBJ1-5; D unclear. The V and J ends lost 7 bases and 3 bases respectively, with 13 bases between them. CDR3 size: 13 residues. CDR1 GTSNPN and CDR2 SVGIG come from the germline V gene (reference sequence). The CDR3 DNA is TGTGCCTACCAACGGGAGGACAATCAGCCCCAGCATTTT. Protein: CAYQREDNQPQHF.

The chain recombines TRBV15 with TRBJ1-4, with 7 bases lining up with TRBD1. In germline, CDR1 is LNHNV, CDR2 YYDKDF (reference sequence). The CDR3 is 13 residues long. V lost 8 bases and J lost 10; bases outside the gene matches: 10. The CDR3 reads CATGDGQDRKLFF. For the CDR3, the DNA is TGTGCCACCGGAGACGGACAGGATAGAAAACTGTTTTTT.

The V gene is TRBV7-8, the J gene TRBJ2-1; D possibly corresponds to TRBD1 (6 bases). CDR1 is SGHVS and CDR2 is FQNEAQ in the germline V gene. There are 11 residues in the CDR3. The ends were cut back, 6 bases at V and 14 bases at J, with 14 bases in the middle. DNA of the CDR3: TGTGCCAGCAGTTCCGGGACAAGGGAGTTCTTC. This sequence encodes CASSSGTREFF. Full variable domain (remainder filled in from reference TRBV7-8 and TRBJ2-1): GAGVSQSPRYKVAKRGQDVALRCDPISGHVSLFWYQQALGQGPEFLTYFQNEAQLDKSGLPSDRFFAERPEGSVSTLKIQRTQQEDSAVYLCASSSGTREFFGPGTRLTVL.

The genes are TRBV4-1 and TRBJ2-7; 7 bases agree with TRBD1. Germline loops: CDR1 MGHRA, CDR2 YSYEKL. With 6 bases clipped from V and 6 bases from J, the junction kept 8 bases outside the gene matches. The CDR3 has 13 residues. The CDR3 DNA sequence: TGCGCCAGCAGTCAACGACAGGGAAGCGAGCAGTACGTC. Translating gives CASSQRQGSEQYV.

The chain couples TRBV19 to TRBJ1-2; the D gene is possibly TRBD1 (6 bases). V lost 3 bases and J 6 bases, leaving 11 bases between the germline ends. The CDR3 runs to 13 residues. In germline, CDR1 is LNHDA, CDR2 SQIVND (reference sequence). The CDR3 is CASSMATGHGYTF. The DNA for the CDR3 is TGTGCCAGTAGTATGGCGACAGGCCATGGCTACACCTTC.

The rearrangement joins TRBV13 to TRBJ2-1; D call uncertain. The germline V gene has CDR1 PRHDT and CDR2 FYEKMQ (reference sequence). The ends were cut back, 0 bases at V and 3 bases at J, with 6 bases in the middle. This CDR3 is 14 amino acids long. In DNA form, the CDR3 reads TGTGCCAGCAGCTTAGGTAGTCTCTACAATGAGCAGTTCTTC. The encoded protein is CASSLGSLYNEQFF.

The V and J genes are TRBV5-1 and TRBJ2-3, with unresolved D. V was cut by 6 bases and J by 0 bases, with 11 bases left in between. CDR1 is SGHRS and CDR2 is YFSETQ in the germline V gene. The length of the CDR3 is 14 residues. CDR3 DNA: TGCGCCAGCACCCGGACCGGGAGCACAGATACGCAGTATTTT. Its protein product is CASTRTGSTDTQYF.

The rearrangement links TRBV7-9 to TRBJ2-3; 14 positions agree with TRBD2. Germline CDR1 SEHNR, CDR2 FQNEAQ (reference sequence). With 3 bases clipped from V and 3 bases from J, the junction kept 2 bases outside the gene matches. The CDR3 contains 16 residues. CDR3 residues: CASSLGLAGATDTQYF. CDR3 sequence (DNA): TGTGCCAGCAGCTTGGGACTAGCGGGGGCTACAGATACGCAGTATTTT.

The V and J genes are TRBV28 and TRBJ1-4; no clear D gene. Between the trimmed V and J ends, which lost 6 bases and 5 bases, there was a span of 13 bases. Germline V CDR1 and CDR2: MDHEN, SYDVKM. There are 14 residues in the CDR3. In DNA form, the CDR3 reads TGTGCCAGCAGCGAGGGTGGGGTAAATGAAAAACTGTTTTTT. Translated: CASSEGGVNEKLFF.

V usage is TRBV11-2 and J usage is TRBJ1-1; 7 bases are a match to TRBD1. Germline CDR1 SGHAT, CDR2 FQNNGV. CDR3 size: 14 residues. Trimming removed 7 bases from V and 4 bases from J; junction bases left unmatched: 9. The CDR3 DNA reads as TGTGCCAGCAAAATAGACAGGGTCGGCACTGAAGCTTTCTTT. Translating gives CASKIDRVGTEAFF.

This chain uses TRBV30 with TRBJ2-5, with TRBD2 matching over 9 bases. After removal of 6 bases from V and 5 bases from J, the junction contained 16 bases not matched to a gene. The length of the CDR3 is 16 residues. Germline CDR1 and CDR2: GTSNPN and SVGIG (reference sequence). The CDR3 DNA reads as TGTGCCTGTCGACGCTTCGGAATAGCGGGGGAGGAGACCCAGTACTTC. Translated: CACRRFGIAGEETQYF.

This chain links TRBV5-6 with TRBJ2-1, with D unresolved. Per the germline V gene, CDR1 is SGHDT and CDR2 is YYEEEE. This CDR3 comprises 11 residues. V lost 4 bases to trimming and J lost 6 bases, with 5 bases between them. The CDR3 DNA is TGTGCCAGCAGCCAGCGCAATGAGCAGTTCTTC. The encoded protein is CASSQRNEQFF.

The chain uses TRBV15 and TRBJ1-5, with D hard to call. Trimming took off 0 bases at V and 1 base at J, with 4 bases between the two ends. Germline CDR1 and CDR2: LNHNV and YYDKDF (reference sequence). The CDR3 has 14 residues. This CDR3 is CATSRDPSNQPQHF. The CDR3, as DNA: TGTGCCACCAGCAGAGATCCGAGCAATCAGCCCCAGCATTTT.

This chain joins TRBV18 and TRBJ2-5; the D is unclear. The CDR3 is 14 amino acids. The V end was cut by 1 base, the J end by 0 bases, with 6 bases between. Germline-derived CDR1 and CDR2 are KGHSH and LQKENI. CDR3 amino acids: CASSPLDDQETQYF. In DNA, the CDR3 is TGTGCCAGCTCACCACTAGACGACCAAGAGACCCAGTACTTC.

V and J are TRBV9 and TRBJ1-4; maybe TRBD1 (5 bases). V was clipped by 4 bases and J by 5 bases, with 18 bases between them. CDR1 and CDR2 from the germline V gene are SGDLS and YYNGEE. The CDR3 totals 16 residues. CDR3 region: CASSKTPGAPNEKLFF. In DNA, the CDR3 is TGTGCCAGCAGCAAAACCCCTGGGGCTCCGAATGAAAAACTGTTTTTT.

The chain recombines TRBV28 with TRBJ2-5; 7 nucleotides line up with TRBD2. V gave up 2 bases and J gave up 5 bases; unmatched junction bases: 8. CDR3 length: 15 amino acids. The germline V gene encodes CDR1 MDHEN and CDR2 SYDVKM. The CDR3 protein is CASSLTDFGRETQYF. In DNA, the CDR3 is TGTGCCAGCAGTTTAACCGATTTCGGGAGGGAGACCCAGTACTTC.

The CDR3 DNA follows: TGTGCCAGCAGTTTACAGGGCGCAGATACGCAGTATTTT. Translated: CASSLQGADTQYF. The chain is built from TRBV28 and TRBJ2-3, with D perhaps TRBD1 (5 bases). This CDR3 is built from 13 residues. Germline CDR1 MDHEN, CDR2 SYDVKM. Trimming removed 2 bases at V and 4 bases at J, with 7 bases between.

The rearrangement links TRBV28 to TRBJ1-5; D is perhaps TRBD1 (5 bases). CDR1 and CDR2 (germline): MDHEN, SYDVKM. V dropped 1 base and J dropped 5 bases, with 30 bases sitting between them. This CDR3 spans 21 amino acids. CDR3 in DNA: TGTGCCAGCAGTTTATTTGGCGTGTGGGGCCGGACAAAGGGAACAGATCAGCCCCAGCATTTT. The encoded protein is CASSLFGVWGRTKGTDQPQHF.

The chain combines TRBV19 with TRBJ1-1; D unclear. With 3 bases removed from V and 3 bases from J, the gap between germline ends came to 8 bases. This CDR3 comprises 13 residues. Per germline, CDR1 LNHDA and CDR2 SQIVND (reference sequence). The CDR3 is CASSITWDTEAFF. The CDR3 DNA reads TGTGCCAGTAGTATCACATGGGACACTGAAGCTTTCTTT.

About this clone itself: Other DNA sequences from this sample encode an identical CDR3 as well. The rearrangement links TRBV5-1 to TRBJ2-7; no definite D call. CDR1 and CDR2 (germline): SGHRS, YFSETQ. The CDR3 is 11 amino acids. V shed 5 bases and J shed 0 bases, with 3 bases lying between them. The CDR3 spells CASSSSYEQYF. The CDR3 DNA is TGCGCCAGCAGTAGCTCCTACGAGCAGTACTTC.

The chain recombines TRBV12-3 or TRBV12-4 with TRBJ1-5, with D uncertain. V lost 5 bases and J 7 bases, leaving 12 bases between the germline ends. The CDR3 totals 13 residues. The DNA for the CDR3 is TGTGCCAGCAGTACGGATGCCGGCCAGCCCCAGCATTTT. Translated: CASSTDAGQPQHF.

This clone was recorded a few times. This chain links TRBV2 with TRBJ2-7; the D gene could be TRBD1 or TRBD2 (6 bases each). Trimming shortened V by 7 bases and J by 0 bases, and 13 bases separated the two germline ends. Germline assignment: CDR1 SNHLY and CDR2 FYNNEI. This CDR3 has 14 residues. CDR3 loop: CASNPSGASYEQYV. For the CDR3, the DNA is TGTGCCAGCAATCCGTCGGGGGCCTCCTACGAGCAGTACGTC.

V gene TRBV5-5 combines with J gene TRBJ2-3; D unresolved. Per the germline V gene, CDR1 is SGHKS and CDR2 is YYEKEE (reference sequence). This CDR3 is 13 amino acids long. V lost 3 bases and J lost 2, with 7 bases in between. The CDR3 DNA reads TGTGCCAGCAGCTGGTCCTACACAGATACGCAGTATTTT. It translates to CASSWSYTDTQYF.

This clone was detected once. J is TRBJ2-7 and V is TRBV5-4; the D gene is possibly TRBD2 (7 bases). The CDR3 sequence is 18 residues long. Per germline, CDR1 SGHNT and CDR2 YYREEE (reference sequence). The V end lost 3 bases, the J end lost 1 base, and 23 bases lay between the germline ends. CDR3 protein: CASSSQAGATTPSYEQYF. The CDR3 coding sequence is TGTGCCAGCAGCTCCCAGGCGGGGGCAACTACCCCATCCTACGAGCAGTACTTC.

This clone was seen more than once but under ten times. The gene calls are TRBV11-3 and TRBJ2-1; a possible D gene is TRBD2 (6 bases). Germline V gives CDR1 SGHNT, CDR2 YENEEA. The CDR3 covers 19 residues. V lost 1 base and J 0 bases, leaving 19 bases between the germline ends. The CDR3 DNA reads as TGTGCCAGCAGCTTAGTAAGTATGGGCGGAGGGAGCTCCTACAATGAGCAGTTCTTC. This codes for CASSLVSMGGGSSYNEQFF.

This clone appeared once. V gene TRBV9 combines with J gene TRBJ1-6, with D tentatively TRBD1 (5 bases). Trimming cost V 4 bases and J 6 bases, with 11 bases left between them. Germline V gene data show CDR1 as SGDLS and CDR2 as YYNGEE. The CDR3 length is 14 residues. CDR3 nucleotides: TGTGCCAGCAGCTTAGAGGGGACTAATTCACCCCTCCACTTT. Its protein product is CASSLEGTNSPLHF.

The rearrangement uses TRBV19 and TRBJ2-5; 7 bases agree with TRBD1. V lost 5 bases, J lost 1 base, and 7 bases stayed unmatched. The CDR3 spans 15 residues. The germline V gene has CDR1 LNHDA and CDR2 SQIVND (reference sequence). The CDR3 DNA reads as TGTGCCAGTAGTCGGGACAGCGATCTCCAAGAGACCCAGTACTTC. Its translation: CASSRDSDLQETQYF.

The rearrangement uses TRBV7-9 and TRBJ1-3, with D unresolved. This CDR3 contains 16 residues. Trimming removed 3 bases at V and 4 bases at J, with 16 bases between. Germline V gene lookup returns CDR1 SEHNR and CDR2 FQNEAQ (reference sequence). The CDR3 loop reads CASSLVLGSQGNTIYF. Here the CDR3 DNA reads TGTGCCAGCAGCTTGGTGCTGGGGTCCCAGGGAAACACCATATATTTT.